A few counts support the clone carrying this T cell receptor beta chain. The record originates from a study of CD8+ T cells in alopecia areata. The CDR3 is 11 amino acids. Germline CDR1 reads SSHAT; CDR2 reads FNYEAQ (reference sequence). Sequencing templates came from extracted RNA that was reverse transcribed into cDNA. Using immunoSEQ multiplex PCR, the repertoire was profiled, and TCRdb retains in-frame clones only, with some absent. The sample contains a few hundred thousand clones, 60% of which appear only once. The treatment is: oral pan-JAK inhibitor, 5-10 mg twice daily. Lesional scalp punch biopsies and peripheral blood came from alopecia areata patients.

V gene TRBV7-7 combines with J gene TRBJ2-5, with D tentatively TRBD2 (6 bases). Source: CD4+ T cells sorted from blood, taken at week 52, from a patient treated with tofacitinib. The TCR was taken from a human donor with alopecia areata. This CDR3 reads CAAGSQETQYF. CDR3 DNA: TGTGCAGCGGGCAGTCAAGAGACCCAGTACTTC.